Listed here is a single T cell receptor beta chain. The sample belongs to a study of blood T cell repertoires in COVID-19. This CDR3 is 11 amino acids long. CDR1 is MDHEN and CDR2 is SYDVKM in the germline V gene. After removal of 11 bases from V and 7 bases from J, the junction contained 5 bases not matched to a gene. Methods used by the authors: Estimation of nucleated cell counts was performed using reference gene primer amplification. Sequencing was performed with immunoSEQ multiplex PCR; in TCRdb, only in-frame clones are kept and a portion is missing. V and J calls and clone size come straight from that table; D and trimming were deduced from the DNA. The table has about 230,000 clones, over 80% seen once.

This clonotype originated in a woman aged 65 to 85 with active or convalescent COVID-19. Sequenced sample: peripheral blood. J is TRBJ1-3 and V is TRBV28; 7 bases fit TRBD1. The CDR3 region is CASTGANTIYF. CDR3 nucleotide sequence: TGTGCCTCAACAGGGGCCAACACCATATATTTT.